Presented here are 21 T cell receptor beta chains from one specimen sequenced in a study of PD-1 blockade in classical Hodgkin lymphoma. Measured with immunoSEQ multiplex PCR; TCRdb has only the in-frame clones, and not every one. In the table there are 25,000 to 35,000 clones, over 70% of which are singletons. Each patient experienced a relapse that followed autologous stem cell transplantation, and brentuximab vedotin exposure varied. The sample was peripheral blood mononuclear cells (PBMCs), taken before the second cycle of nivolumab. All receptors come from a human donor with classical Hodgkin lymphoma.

The CDR3 DNA sequence: TGCGCCAGCAGCCCTAGACAGGCGGCCCCCCAAGAGACCCAGTACTTC. Protein product: CASSPRQAAPQETQYF. V usage is TRBV5-1 and J usage is TRBJ2-5, with D possibly matching TRBD1 (6 bases). The germline V and J ends were trimmed by 4 bases and 1 base, with 17 bases remaining between them. The CDR3 runs 16 residues. Germline CDR1 and CDR2: SGHRS and YFSETQ.

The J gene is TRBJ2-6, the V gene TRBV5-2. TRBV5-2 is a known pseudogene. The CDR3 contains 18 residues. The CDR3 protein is CASKLVREYTSRANVLTF. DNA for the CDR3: TGTGCCAGCAAATTGGTACGAGAGTACACAAGTCGGGCCAACGTCCTGACTTTC.

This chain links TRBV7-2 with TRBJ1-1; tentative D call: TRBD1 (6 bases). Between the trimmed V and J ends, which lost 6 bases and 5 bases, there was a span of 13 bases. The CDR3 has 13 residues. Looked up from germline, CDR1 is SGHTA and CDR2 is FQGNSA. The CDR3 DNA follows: TGTGCCAGCAGTGGGACAAGGAGGACTGAAGCTTTCTTT. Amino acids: CASSGTRRTEAFF.

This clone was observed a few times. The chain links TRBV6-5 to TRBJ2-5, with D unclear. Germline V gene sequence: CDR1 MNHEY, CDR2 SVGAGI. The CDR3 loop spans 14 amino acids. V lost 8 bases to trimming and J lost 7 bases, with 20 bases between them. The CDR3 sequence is CASSAPGLSRTQYF. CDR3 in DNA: TGTGCCAGCTCCGCCCCTGGCCTGTCTCGGACCCAGTACTTC.

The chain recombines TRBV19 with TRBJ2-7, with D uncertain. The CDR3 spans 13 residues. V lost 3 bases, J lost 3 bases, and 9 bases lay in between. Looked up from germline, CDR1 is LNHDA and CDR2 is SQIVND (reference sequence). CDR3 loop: CASSMGFHYEQYF. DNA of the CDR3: TGTGCCAGTAGTATGGGATTCCACTACGAGCAGTACTTC.

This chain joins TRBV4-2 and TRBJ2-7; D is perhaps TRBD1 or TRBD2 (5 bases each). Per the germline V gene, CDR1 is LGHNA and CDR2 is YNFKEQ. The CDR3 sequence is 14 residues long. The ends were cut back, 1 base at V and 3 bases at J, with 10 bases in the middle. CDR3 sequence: CASSQVGRVYEQYF. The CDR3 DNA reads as TGTGCCAGCAGCCAAGTGGGACGGGTCTACGAGCAGTACTTC.

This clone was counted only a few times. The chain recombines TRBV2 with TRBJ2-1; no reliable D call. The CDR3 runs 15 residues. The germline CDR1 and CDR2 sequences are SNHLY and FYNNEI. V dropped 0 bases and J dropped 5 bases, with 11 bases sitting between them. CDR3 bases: TGTGCCAGCAGTGAAGCTCTGACGGGCGACAATGAGCAGTTCTTC. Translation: CASSEALTGDNEQFF.

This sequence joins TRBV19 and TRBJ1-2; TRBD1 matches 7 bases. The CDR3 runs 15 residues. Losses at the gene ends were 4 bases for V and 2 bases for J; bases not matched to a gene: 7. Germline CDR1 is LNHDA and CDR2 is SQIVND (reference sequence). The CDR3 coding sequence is TGTGCCAGTAGTACGGCTCCGGGACAGAACTATGGCTACACCTTC. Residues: CASSTAPGQNYGYTF.

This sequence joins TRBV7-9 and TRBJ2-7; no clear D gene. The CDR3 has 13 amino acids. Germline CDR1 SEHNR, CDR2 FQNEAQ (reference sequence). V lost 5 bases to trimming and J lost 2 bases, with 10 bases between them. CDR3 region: CASSRTETYEQYF. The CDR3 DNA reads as TGTGCCAGCAGCCGGACGGAAACCTACGAGCAGTACTTC. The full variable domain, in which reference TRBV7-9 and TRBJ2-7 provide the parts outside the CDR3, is DTGVSQNPRHKITKRGQNVTFRCDPISEHNRLYWYRQTLGQGPEFLTYFQNEAQLEKSRLLSDRFSAERPKGSFSTLEIQRTEQGDSAMYLCASSRTETYEQYFGPGTRLTVT.

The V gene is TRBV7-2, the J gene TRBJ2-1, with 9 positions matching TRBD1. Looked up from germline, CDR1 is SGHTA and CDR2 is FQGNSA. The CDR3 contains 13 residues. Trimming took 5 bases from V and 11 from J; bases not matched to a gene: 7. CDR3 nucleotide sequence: TGTGCCAGCAGCCCGGGACAGGGCACGAAGCAGTTCTTC. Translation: CASSPGQGTKQFF. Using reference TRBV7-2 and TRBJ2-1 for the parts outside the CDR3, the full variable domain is GAGVSQSPSNKVTEKGKDVELRCDPISGHTALYWYRQSLGQGLEFLIYFQGNSAPDKSGLPSDRFSAERTGGSVSTLTIQRTQQEDSAVYLCASSPGQGTKQFFGPGTRLTVL.

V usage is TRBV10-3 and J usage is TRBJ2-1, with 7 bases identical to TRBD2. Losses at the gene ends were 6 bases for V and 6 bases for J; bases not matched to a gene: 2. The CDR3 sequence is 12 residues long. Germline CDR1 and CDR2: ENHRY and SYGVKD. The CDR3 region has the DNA TGTGCCATCAGCGTAGCGGGCAATGAGCAGTTCTTC. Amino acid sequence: CAISVAGNEQFF.

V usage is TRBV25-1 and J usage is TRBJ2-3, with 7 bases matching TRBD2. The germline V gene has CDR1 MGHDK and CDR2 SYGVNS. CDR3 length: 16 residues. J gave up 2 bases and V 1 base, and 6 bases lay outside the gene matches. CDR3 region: CASSEWSRGDTDTQYF. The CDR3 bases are TGTGCCAGCAGTGAATGGAGTCGGGGGGACACAGATACGCAGTATTTT. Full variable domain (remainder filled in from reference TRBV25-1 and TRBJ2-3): EADIYQTPRYLVIGTGKKITLECSQTMGHDKMYWYQQDPGMELHLIHYSYGVNSTEKGDLSSESTVSRIRTEHFPLTLESARPSHTSQYLCASSEWSRGDTDTQYFGPGTRLTVL.

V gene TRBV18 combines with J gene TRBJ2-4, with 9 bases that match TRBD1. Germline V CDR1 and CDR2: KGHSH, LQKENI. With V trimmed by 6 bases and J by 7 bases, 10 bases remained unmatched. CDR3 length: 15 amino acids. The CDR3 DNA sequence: TGTGCCAGCTCCGAACAGGGGGCTTTAGGGAACATTCAGTACTTC. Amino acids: CASSEQGALGNIQYF.

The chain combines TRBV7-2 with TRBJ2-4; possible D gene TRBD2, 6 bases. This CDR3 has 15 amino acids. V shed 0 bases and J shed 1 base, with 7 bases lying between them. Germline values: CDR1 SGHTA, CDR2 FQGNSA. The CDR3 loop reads CASSLATSAKNIQYF. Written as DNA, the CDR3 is TGTGCCAGCAGCTTAGCAACTAGCGCCAAAAACATTCAGTACTTC.

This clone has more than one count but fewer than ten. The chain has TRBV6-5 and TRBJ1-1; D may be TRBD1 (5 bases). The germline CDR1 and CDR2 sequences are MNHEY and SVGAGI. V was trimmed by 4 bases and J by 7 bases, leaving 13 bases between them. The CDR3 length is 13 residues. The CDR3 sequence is CASSLGGANEAFF. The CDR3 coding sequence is TGTGCCAGCAGTTTGGGGGGTGCGAATGAAGCTTTCTTT.

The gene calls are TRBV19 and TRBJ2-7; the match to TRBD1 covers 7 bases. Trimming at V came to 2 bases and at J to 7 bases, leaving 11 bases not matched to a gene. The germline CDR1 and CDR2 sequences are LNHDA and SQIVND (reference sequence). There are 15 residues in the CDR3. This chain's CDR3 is CASSIQGQPTGEQYF. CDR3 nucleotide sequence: TGTGCCAGTAGTATACAGGGACAGCCCACGGGGGAGCAGTACTTC.

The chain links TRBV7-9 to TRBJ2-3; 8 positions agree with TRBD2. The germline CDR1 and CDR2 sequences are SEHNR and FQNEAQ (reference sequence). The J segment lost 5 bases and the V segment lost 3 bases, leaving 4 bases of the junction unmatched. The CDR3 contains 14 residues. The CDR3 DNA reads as TGTGCCAGCAGCTTTACGGGGGGGCGAGATACGCAGTATTTT. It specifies CASSFTGGRDTQYF. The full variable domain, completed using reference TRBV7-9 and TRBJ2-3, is DTGVSQNPRHKITKRGQNVTFRCDPISEHNRLYWYRQTLGQGPEFLTYFQNEAQLEKSRLLSDRFSAERPKGSFSTLEIQRTEQGDSAMYLCASSFTGGRDTQYFGPGTRLTVL.

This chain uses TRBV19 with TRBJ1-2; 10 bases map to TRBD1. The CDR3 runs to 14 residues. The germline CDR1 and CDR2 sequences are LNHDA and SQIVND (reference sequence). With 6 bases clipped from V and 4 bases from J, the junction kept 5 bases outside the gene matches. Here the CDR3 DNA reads TGTGCCAGTAGGACGGGACAGGGGTTCTATGGCTACACCTTC. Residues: CASRTGQGFYGYTF.

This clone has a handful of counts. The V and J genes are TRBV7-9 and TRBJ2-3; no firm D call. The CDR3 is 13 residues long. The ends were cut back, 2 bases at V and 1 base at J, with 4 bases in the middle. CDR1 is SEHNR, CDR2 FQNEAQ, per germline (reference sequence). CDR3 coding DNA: TGTGCCAGCAGCTTATCGGGCACAGATACGCAGTATTTT. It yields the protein CASSLSGTDTQYF.

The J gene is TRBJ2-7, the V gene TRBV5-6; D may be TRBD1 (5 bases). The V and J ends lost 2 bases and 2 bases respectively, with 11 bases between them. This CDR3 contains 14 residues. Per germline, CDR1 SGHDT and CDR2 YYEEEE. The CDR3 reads CASSFQGMAYEQYF. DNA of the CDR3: TGTGCCAGCAGCTTCCAGGGAATGGCCTACGAGCAGTACTTC.

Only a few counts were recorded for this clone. CDR3 region: CASGGGMTGRGGYTF. The CDR3 bases are TGTGCCAGCGGGGGCGGAATGACAGGGCGCGGCGGCTACACCTTC. V and J are TRBV2 and TRBJ1-2; 7 nucleotides match TRBD1. The CDR3 covers 15 residues. CDR1 and CDR2 from the germline V gene are SNHLY and FYNNEI. Trimming cost V 8 bases and J 8 bases; bases outside gene matches: 17.